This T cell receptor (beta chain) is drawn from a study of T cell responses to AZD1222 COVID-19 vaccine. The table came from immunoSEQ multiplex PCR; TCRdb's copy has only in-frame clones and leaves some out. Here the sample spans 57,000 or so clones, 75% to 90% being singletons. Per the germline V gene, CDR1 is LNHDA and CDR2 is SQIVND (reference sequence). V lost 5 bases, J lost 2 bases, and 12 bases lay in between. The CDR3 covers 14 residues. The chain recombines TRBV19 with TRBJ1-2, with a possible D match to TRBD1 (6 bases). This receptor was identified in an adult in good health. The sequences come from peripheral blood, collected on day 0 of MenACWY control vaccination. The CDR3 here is CASSPRQANYGYTF. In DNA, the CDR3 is TGTGCCAGTAGTCCCCGACAGGCGAACTATGGCTACACCTTC.